The next 12 T cell receptor beta chains were all read from a single sample in a study of blood T cell repertoires in COVID-19. Produced via immunoSEQ multiplex PCR; TCRdb's table is partial and in-frame only. This sample has 150,000 to 200,000 clones; just over 85% occur once, and the top ten carry 5.5% to 7%. Sequencing was carried out using peripheral blood. The receptors shown here come from a man aged 50-60 years with active or convalescent COVID-19.

The chain is built from TRBV9 and TRBJ2-2, with 14 bases that match TRBD2. The CDR3 totals 18 residues. CDR1 SGDLS and CDR2 YYNGEE come from the germline V gene. J gave up 0 bases and V 3 bases, and 4 bases lay outside the gene matches. The CDR3 DNA reads TGTGCCAGCAGCGCGGGACTAGCGGGGGCTACGAACACCGGGGAGCTGTTTTTT. This gives the protein CASSAGLAGATNTGELFF.

This chain uses TRBV9 with TRBJ1-1, with 7 bases lining up with TRBD1. Looked up from germline, CDR1 is SGDLS and CDR2 is YYNGEE. V shed 2 bases, J shed 5 bases, and the junction held 6 bases outside the gene matches. The CDR3 extends over 14 amino acids. The CDR3 loop reads CASSVRPGGTEAFF. The DNA for the CDR3 is TGTGCCAGCAGCGTGCGCCCAGGGGGTACTGAAGCTTTCTTT.

The chain employs TRBV7-2 and TRBJ1-5; D might be TRBD1 (5 bases). Trimming took 2 bases from V and 6 from J, leaving 14 bases between them. There are 15 residues in the CDR3. In germline, CDR1 is SGHTA, CDR2 FQGNSA. The CDR3 protein is CASSLSRDGSQPQHF. As DNA, the CDR3 is TGTGCCAGCAGCTTAAGCAGGGATGGTAGTCAGCCCCAGCATTTT. Full variable domain (outside the CDR3, taken from reference TRBV7-2 and TRBJ1-5): GAGVSQSPSNKVTEKGKDVELRCDPISGHTALYWYRQSLGQGLEFLIYFQGNSAPDKSGLPSDRFSAERTGGSVSTLTIQRTQQEDSAVYLCASSLSRDGSQPQHFGDGTRLSIL.

This clone showed up just a few times. J is TRBJ2-1 and V is TRBV7-2; 8 bases fit TRBD2. With 5 bases clipped from V and 8 bases from J, the junction kept 11 bases outside the gene matches. The CDR3 loop spans 15 amino acids. Germline V gene sequence: CDR1 SGHTA, CDR2 FQGNSA. The CDR3 sequence is CASSTSGTSFDEQFF. The CDR3 nucleotides are TGTGCCAGCAGCACTTCAGGGACTAGTTTCGATGAGCAGTTCTTC. Variable domain in full (rest from reference TRBV7-2 and TRBJ2-1): GAGVSQSPSNKVTEKGKDVELRCDPISGHTALYWYRQSLGQGLEFLIYFQGNSAPDKSGLPSDRFSAERTGGSVSTLTIQRTQQEDSAVYLCASSTSGTSFDEQFFGPGTRLTVL.

The chain couples TRBV4-2 to TRBJ2-5; TRBD1 might be the D (5 bases). Between the trimmed V and J ends, which lost 3 bases and 1 base, there was a span of 9 bases. CDR3 size: 14 residues. Germline CDR1 LGHNA, CDR2 YNFKEQ. This CDR3 reads CASSQNRFQETQYF. DNA of the CDR3: TGTGCCAGCAGCCAGAACAGGTTCCAAGAGACCCAGTACTTC.

CDR3 sequence (DNA): TGTGCCAGCAGCCCACCTAATTCGGAGACCCAGTACTTC. It is translated as CASSPPNSETQYF. This chain joins TRBV7-9 and TRBJ2-5; D remains ambiguous. This CDR3 contains 13 residues. Per the germline V gene, CDR1 is SEHNR and CDR2 is FQNEAQ (reference sequence). V lost 5 bases to trimming and J lost 5 bases, with 12 bases between them.

The V call is TRBV28, the J call TRBJ2-7, with 7 bases fitting TRBD2. V was pared by 8 bases and J by 6 bases, with 1 base of the junction left unmatched. Germline-derived CDR1 and CDR2 are MDHEN and SYDVKM. The CDR3 is made up of 10 amino acids. The CDR3 sequence is CASWGGEQYF. As DNA, the CDR3 is TGTGCCAGCTGGGGGGGCGAGCAGTACTTC.

The genes are TRBV18 and TRBJ1-2; 7 bases align to TRBD1. CDR3 length equals 13 residues. After removal of 3 bases from V and 10 bases from J, the junction contained 8 bases not matched to a gene. The germline V gene has CDR1 KGHSH and CDR2 LQKENI. The CDR3 protein is CASSPGTDIDYTF. The CDR3 nucleotides are TGTGCCAGCTCACCGGGGACAGACATAGACTACACCTTC.

The V call is TRBV9, the J call TRBJ2-3; 9 bases agree with TRBD2. Trimming at V came to 2 bases and at J to 3 bases, leaving 19 bases not matched to a gene. Germline CDR1 SGDLS, CDR2 YYNGEE. CDR3 length: 20 amino acids. The CDR3 protein is CASSVSRGGPGYQVTDTQYF. The DNA of the CDR3 is TGTGCCAGCAGCGTCTCGCGGGGGGGGCCTGGTTATCAAGTAACAGATACGCAGTATTTT.

This clone was counted between two and nine times. The genes are TRBV6-1 and TRBJ2-1; TRBD2 matches at 10 bases. Germline V gene data show CDR1 as MNHNS and CDR2 as SASEGT. The V and J ends lost 2 bases and 9 bases, in that order; junction bases with no gene match: 10. The CDR3 has 16 amino acids. The CDR3 reads CASSESIAGGSGEQFF. Written as DNA, the CDR3 is TGTGCCAGCAGTGAATCGATAGCGGGAGGATCGGGTGAGCAGTTCTTC.

V usage is TRBV19 and J usage is TRBJ2-2, with D tentatively TRBD2 (6 bases). Trimming took 6 bases from V and 2 from J, leaving 16 bases between them. CDR3 length equals 16 residues. Germline assignment: CDR1 LNHDA and CDR2 SQIVND (reference sequence). CDR3: CASSPRLAPNTGELFF. The CDR3 coding sequence is TGTGCCAGTAGCCCGAGGCTAGCGCCTAACACCGGGGAGCTGTTTTTT.

V usage is TRBV6-5 and J usage is TRBJ1-2; D is perhaps TRBD1 (6 bases). V lost 0 bases and J lost 6, with 14 bases in between. The CDR3 length is 15 residues. Germline lookup yields CDR1 MNHEY and CDR2 SVGAGI. The CDR3 loop reads CASSYSTTGHNGYTF. CDR3 DNA sequence: TGTGCCAGCAGTTACTCAACGACGGGACATAATGGCTACACCTTC.